The clone carrying this T cell receptor (beta chain) came up once. Extracted from the samples, RNA was reverse transcribed into cDNA to serve as the sequencing template. TCRdb keeps only in-frame clones here, not all; method: immunoSEQ multiplex PCR. The sample lists 150,000 to 200,000 clones, approximately 60% occurring once. The data stem from a study of CD8+ T cells in alopecia areata. Treatment here: oral pan-JAK inhibitor, 5-10 mg twice daily. The V and J ends lost 5 bases and 6 bases respectively, with 17 bases between them. CDR3 length: 15 residues. CDR1 is LNHDA, CDR2 SQIVND, per germline (reference sequence).

The source is a human donor with alopecia areata. The rearrangement joins TRBV19 to TRBJ1-5; D is possibly TRBD1 (5 bases). This specimen consisted of CD4+ T cells sorted from blood, obtained at week 24, from a patient treated with tofacitinib. CDR3 region: CASSYGVGGGQPQHF. In DNA, the CDR3 is TGTGCCAGTAGTTATGGTGTGGGGGGTGGTCAGCCCCAGCATTTT. The complete variable domain, with remaining parts taken from reference TRBV19 and TRBJ1-5, reads DGGITQSPKYLFRKEGQNVTLSCEQNLNHDAMYWYRQDPGQGLRLIYYSQIVNDFQKGDIAEGYSVSREKKESFPLTVTSAQKNPTAFYLCASSYGVGGGQPQHFGDGTRLSIL.